The 29 T cell receptor beta chains below come from one sample, sequenced in a study of identical twins. TCRdb fed the 5' RACE reads into MiXCR, producing one record per CDR3 protein. Of about 330,000 distinct CDR3 sequences in the sample, roughly an eighth were seen once. The data also belong to a second study, concerning yellow fever vaccine responses in identical twins.

Sequenced: CD8+ T cells sorted from blood. These receptors were collected from a woman aged 18-35 years in good health.

This sequence joins TRBV12-5 and TRBJ2-5, with 11 bases that match TRBD1. In germline, CDR1 is LGHNT, CDR2 FRNRAP. J lost 5 bases, V lost 0 bases, and 5 bases had no gene match. This CDR3 is built from 16 residues. CDR3 protein: CASGLVQGQGGETQYF. The CDR3, as DNA: TGTGCTAGTGGTTTGGTACAGGGACAGGGGGGCGAGACCCAGTACTTC.

This clonotype was picked up a small number of times. This rearrangement joins TRBV29-1 to TRBJ2-5; D assignment may be TRBD1 or TRBD2 (6 bases each). Germline V lookup: CDR1 SQVTM, CDR2 ANQGSEA. V was shortened by 5 bases and J by 5 bases, with 12 bases between the two germline ends. The CDR3 contains 12 residues. For the CDR3, the DNA is TGCAGCGTTCCTATAGGGGGGGAGACCCAGTACTTC. Translated: CSVPIGGETQYF.

This clonotype was seen many times. The chain joins TRBV7-9 to TRBJ2-5; D call uncertain. The V gene lost 1 base and the J gene lost 2 bases, with 8 bases spanning the gap. This CDR3 is built from 14 residues. CDR1 SEHNR and CDR2 FQNEAQ come from the germline V gene (reference sequence). The CDR3 sequence: CASSLVGDQETQYF. The CDR3 nucleotides are TGTGCCAGCAGCTTAGTTGGGGATCAAGAGACCCAGTACTTC.

In its sample, this clonotype was seen a few times. CDR3 in DNA: TGTGCCAGCAGTGCGACAGGGGAAGCTTCCTACGAGCAGTACGTC. Encoded protein: CASSATGEASYEQYV. The rearrangement links TRBV6-1 to TRBJ2-7; the match to TRBD1 covers 8 bases. This CDR3 contains 15 residues. Germline CDR1 MNHNS, CDR2 SASEGT. V lost 4 bases to trimming and J lost 1 base; unmatched junction nucleotides: 6.

The table lists this clonotype with a few counts. CDR3 sequence reads: CASSHEGLANEQFF. The CDR3 DNA reads as TGTGCCAGCAGCCACGAAGGACTAGCTAATGAGCAGTTCTTC. The chain joins TRBV6-1 to TRBJ2-1; 8 bases line up with TRBD2. The CDR3 spans 14 residues. Germline trimming cut 6 bases from V and 7 bases from J; bases unmatched to any gene: 8. Germline CDR1 and CDR2: MNHNS and SASEGT.

The rearrangement uses TRBV6-6 and TRBJ1-5, with a possible D match to TRBD1 (6 bases). This CDR3 is 13 amino acids long. Trimming removed 7 bases from V and 3 bases from J, with 10 bases in between. Germline V lookup: CDR1 MNHNY, CDR2 SVGAGI (reference sequence). For the CDR3, the DNA is TGTGCCAGCAACAGGGAGATCAATCAGCCCCAGCATTTT. Its translation: CASNREINQPQHF.

The chain links TRBV6-4 to TRBJ2-1, with 7 bases lining up with TRBD1. Germline CDR1 reads MRHNA; CDR2 reads SNTAGT. V trimming: 3 bases; J trimming: 8 bases; junction bases outside the gene matches: 13. The length of the CDR3 is 16 residues. The DNA of the CDR3 is TGTGCCAGCAGTGAAGTCGGGGCAGGGGGACGGGATGAGCAGTTCTTC. This codes for CASSEVGAGGRDEQFF.

This clonotype has a handful of counts. The rearrangement joins TRBV14 to TRBJ1-5; unclear D gene. The length of the CDR3 is 14 residues. V dropped 2 bases and J dropped 4 bases, with 9 bases sitting between them. The germline gives CDR1 SGHDN, CDR2 FVKESK. This chain's CDR3 is CASSQRGTNQPQHF. DNA for the CDR3: TGTGCCAGCAGCCAACGGGGTACGAATCAGCCCCAGCATTTT.

This clonotype was seen only a few times. The genes are TRBV27 and TRBJ2-7, with D perhaps TRBD1 or TRBD2 (5 bases each). Germline V lookup: CDR1 MNHEY, CDR2 SMNVEV (reference sequence). The CDR3 contains 15 residues. V shed 8 bases and J shed 2 bases, with 19 bases lying between them. CDR3 sequence (DNA): TGTGCCAGCCGCCGGGGACCTCATTTCACCTACGAGCAGTACTTC. It yields the protein CASRRGPHFTYEQYF.

This clonotype has a count of ten or more. This rearrangement joins TRBV10-3 to TRBJ2-5; possibly TRBD1 for D (6 bases). V lost 4 bases and J 1 base, leaving 19 bases between the germline ends. Germline lookup yields CDR1 ENHRY and CDR2 SYGVKD. The CDR3 has 17 residues. The CDR3 here is CAISALERQATQETQYF. CDR3 DNA: TGTGCCATCAGTGCGCTAGAGAGACAGGCGACCCAAGAGACCCAGTACTTC.

The CDR3 DNA reads as TGTGCCAGCAGCTCCGGAGCCAGCCCAACGCAGTATTTT. Translating gives CASSSGASPTQYF. This chain links TRBV5-5 with TRBJ2-3; the D is unclear. The CDR3 contains 13 residues. Per germline, CDR1 SGHKS and CDR2 YYEKEE (reference sequence). Trimming removed 3 bases at V and 9 bases at J, with 14 bases between.

The sample holds a few counts of this clonotype. The gene calls are TRBV29-1 and TRBJ1-1; D gene ambiguous. V lost 2 bases to trimming and J lost 5 bases, with 12 bases between them. CDR1 SQVTM and CDR2 ANQGSEA come from the germline V gene. This CDR3 comprises 13 residues. The DNA of the CDR3 is TGCAGCGTTGAACTCGGAGGTCTAACTGAAGCTTTCTTT. The encoded protein is CSVELGGLTEAFF. Full variable domain (outside the CDR3, taken from reference TRBV29-1 and TRBJ1-1): SAVISQKPSRDICQRGTSLTIQCQVDSQVTMMFWYRQQPGQSLTLIATANQGSEATYESGFVIDKFPISRPNLTFSTLTVSNMSPEDSSIYLCSVELGGLTEAFFGQGTRLTVV.

This rearrangement joins TRBV12-3 or TRBV12-4 to TRBJ2-1; 9 bases are shared with TRBD2. The CDR3 loop spans 18 amino acids. J lost 7 bases, V lost 5 bases, and 18 bases had no gene match. The DNA of the CDR3 is TGTGCCAGCAGTACCGGGACTAGCAGGATCAGAGGGAGGAATGAGCAGTTCTTC. Protein: CASSTGTSRIRGRNEQFF.

The table lists this clonotype with a few counts. The CDR3 DNA follows: TGTGCCAGCAGTTTTACTAGCGGGGGGTCGTACAATGAGCAGTTCTTC. Translating gives CASSFTSGGSYNEQFF. The chain links TRBV6-2 or TRBV6-3 to TRBJ2-1; 12 bases fit TRBD2. V lost 4 bases to trimming and J lost 4 bases; unmatched junction nucleotides: 5. This CDR3 spans 16 amino acids. The germline V gene has CDR1 MNHEY and CDR2 SVGEGT.

This clonotype was seen once. The chain uses TRBV19 and TRBJ2-3; 12 nucleotides align to TRBD2. Germline V gene lookup returns CDR1 LNHDA and CDR2 SQIVND (reference sequence). With 3 bases clipped from V and 2 bases from J, the junction kept 9 bases outside the gene matches. The CDR3 totals 18 residues. The CDR3 is CASSIERTSGTNTDTQYF. The CDR3, as DNA: TGTGCCAGTAGTATCGAAAGGACTAGCGGGACGAACACAGATACGCAGTATTTT.

The rearrangement uses TRBV4-1 and TRBJ2-7; D possibly corresponds to TRBD1 (5 bases). The V end lost 0 bases, the J end lost 5 bases, and 14 bases lay between the germline ends. Germline lookup yields CDR1 MGHRA and CDR2 YSYEKL. The CDR3 length is 15 residues. CDR3 nucleotides: TGCGCCAGCAGCCAAGAGCTCTCAGGGATTAACGAGCAGTACGTC. Protein product: CASSQELSGINEQYV.

The V gene is TRBV14, the J gene TRBJ2-1; no definite D call. The V end lost 2 bases, the J end lost 0 bases, and 5 bases lay between the germline ends. The CDR3 has 14 residues. Germline CDR1 is SGHDN and CDR2 is FVKESK. The CDR3 nucleotides read TGTGCCAGCAGCCAAATGGGCTCCTACAATGAGCAGTTCTTC. This sequence encodes CASSQMGSYNEQFF.

This clonotype came up many times. The CDR3 bases are TGTGCCAGCAGCGTCGGAAAATCCTACGAGCAGTACTTC. Amino acids: CASSVGKSYEQYF. The chain is built from TRBV12-3 or TRBV12-4 and TRBJ2-7, with D hard to call. The CDR3 runs 13 residues. Trimming removed 6 bases at V and 1 base at J, with 10 bases between.

This chain uses TRBV10-3 with TRBJ1-2; TRBD1 matches at 10 bases. CDR3 length equals 16 residues. In germline, CDR1 is ENHRY, CDR2 SYGVKD. Trimming removed 6 bases from V and 4 bases from J; junction bases left unmatched: 11. This chain's CDR3 is CAISNRDRGSPYGYTF. The CDR3 DNA reads TGTGCCATCAGCAACCGGGACAGGGGTTCTCCCTATGGCTACACCTTC.

This clonotype has only a few counts. CDR3 residues: CASSLGREGSQPQHF. The CDR3 DNA reads as TGTGCCAGCAGCTTAGGCCGGGAGGGGAGTCAGCCCCAGCATTTT. The chain employs TRBV13 and TRBJ1-5; perhaps TRBD1 as D (5 bases). This CDR3 is built from 15 residues. CDR1 PRHDT and CDR2 FYEKMQ come from the germline V gene (reference sequence). The germline V and J ends were trimmed by 0 bases and 6 bases, with 12 bases remaining between them.

This clonotype occurred many times. V gene TRBV14 combines with J gene TRBJ2-1; D uncertain. Trimming took 3 bases from V and 2 from J, leaving 11 bases between them. The CDR3 has 15 residues. Germline lookup yields CDR1 SGHDN and CDR2 FVKESK. Here the CDR3 reads CASSQRTETYNEQFF. In DNA form, the CDR3 reads TGTGCCAGCAGCCAGCGTACAGAGACCTACAATGAGCAGTTCTTC.

The chain combines TRBV14 with TRBJ1-1; D remains ambiguous. Germline V CDR1 and CDR2: SGHDN, FVKESK. V lost 0 bases to trimming and J lost 4 bases, with 12 bases between them. This CDR3 comprises 15 residues. This CDR3 is CASSQDRRVGTEAFF. The DNA for the CDR3 is TGTGCCAGCAGCCAAGATAGGAGGGTTGGCACTGAAGCTTTCTTT. Drawing the rest from reference TRBV14 and TRBJ1-1, the complete variable domain is EAGVTQFPSHSVIEKGQTVTLRCDPISGHDNLYWYRRVMGKEIKFLLHFVKESKQDESGMPNNRFLAERTGGTYSTLKVQPAELEDSGVYFCASSQDRRVGTEAFFGQGTRLTVV.

The chain links TRBV5-1 to TRBJ1-1; 7 bases line up with TRBD1. The J segment lost 5 bases and the V segment lost 2 bases, leaving 3 bases of the junction unmatched. CDR1 SGHRS and CDR2 YFSETQ come from the germline V gene. There are 13 residues in the CDR3. DNA of the CDR3: TGCGCCAGCAGCTTTCTCAGGGGGACTGAAGCTTTCTTT. Its translation: CASSFLRGTEAFF.

This clonotype has at least ten counts. The chain carries TRBV20-1 and TRBJ2-2; 10 bases line up with TRBD1. The germline V gene has CDR1 DFQATT and CDR2 SNEGSKA (reference sequence). CDR3 length: 15 amino acids. Trimming at V came to 1 base and at J to 6 bases, leaving 5 bases not matched to a gene. In DNA, the CDR3 is TGCAGTGCTAGAGTAGGGACAGGGGACGCCGGGGAGCTGTTTTTT. Its protein product is CSARVGTGDAGELFF.

This clonotype came up many times. V gene TRBV5-5 combines with J gene TRBJ2-5; TRBD2 agrees at 11 bases. CDR3 size: 16 residues. Trimming cost V 3 bases and J 5 bases; bases outside gene matches: 9. Germline V CDR1 and CDR2: SGHKS, YYEKEE (reference sequence). CDR3 sequence reads: CASSSGTSGTQETQYF. CDR3 bases: TGTGCCAGCAGCTCGGGGACTAGCGGTACCCAGGAGACCCAGTACTTC. Based on the CDR3 plus reference TRBV5-5 and TRBJ2-5, the full variable domain is DAGVTQSPTHLIKTRGQQVTLRCSPISGHKSVSWYQQVLGQGPQFIFQYYEKEERGRGNFPDRFSARQFPNYSSELNVNALLLGDSALYLCASSSGTSGTQETQYFGPGTRLLVL.

This clonotype has a handful of counts. The gene calls are TRBV27 and TRBJ2-1, with 10 nucleotides matching TRBD2. Unmatched junction bases numbered 1, after V lost 0 bases and J lost 5 bases. The germline CDR1 and CDR2 sequences are MNHEY and SMNVEV (reference sequence). The CDR3 covers 15 residues. The CDR3 spells CASSLSAGGDNEQFF. As DNA, the CDR3 is TGTGCCAGCAGTTTATCAGCGGGGGGGGACAATGAGCAGTTCTTC.

This clonotype was counted between two and nine times. This chain joins TRBV6-4 and TRBJ1-2; D gene ambiguous. CDR3 length: 19 residues. Germline-derived CDR1 and CDR2 are MRHNA and SNTAGT. V lost 0 bases and J lost 5, with 25 bases in between. CDR3: CASSDSPFVSASSFYGYTF. The CDR3 DNA reads TGTGCCAGCAGTGACTCGCCGTTTGTTTCGGCCTCCAGTTTTTATGGCTACACCTTC.

This clonotype was observed a handful of times. This sequence joins TRBV7-9 and TRBJ2-7, with D unresolved. CDR1 is SEHNR, CDR2 FQNEAQ, per germline (reference sequence). Deletions cut 1 base from V and 7 bases from J, with 11 bases between. This CDR3 comprises 13 residues. This CDR3 is CASSLGATTEQYF. The CDR3 DNA follows: TGTGCCAGCAGCTTAGGTGCCACGACAGAGCAGTACTTC. Full variable domain (missing parts from reference TRBV7-9 and TRBJ2-7): DTGVSQNPRHKITKRGQNVTFRCDPISEHNRLYWYRQTLGQGPEFLTYFQNEAQLEKSRLLSDRFSAERPKGSFSTLEIQRTEQGDSAMYLCASSLGATTEQYFGPGTRLTVT.

The chain is built from TRBV29-1 and TRBJ2-3, with a possible D match to TRBD1 (6 bases). Germline-derived CDR1 and CDR2 are SQVTM and ANQGSEA. The CDR3 consists of 16 residues. The V end was cut by 5 bases, the J end by 2 bases, with 20 bases between. The CDR3 sequence is CSVRRPGEGVTDTQYF. Written as DNA, the CDR3 is TGCAGCGTTCGACGACCAGGGGAAGGGGTCACAGATACGCAGTATTTT.